A single sample gave rise to the 16 T cell receptor beta chains below, sequenced in a study of blood T cell repertoires in COVID-19. The method was immunoSEQ multiplex PCR; TCRdb's version includes in-frame clones alone and lacks a portion of them. Of under 60,000 clones in the sample, 70% to 85% were seen once. What was sequenced was peripheral blood. The receptors originated from a man aged 55 to 69 with acute or convalescent COVID-19.

V usage is TRBV3-1 (or the pseudogene TRBV3-2) and J usage is TRBJ1-1; D unclear. V lost 3 bases and J 6 bases, leaving 17 bases between the germline ends. The CDR3 has 15 amino acids. CDR1 is LGHDT and CDR2 is YNNKEL in the germline V gene (reference sequence). Here the CDR3 reads CASSQSNVRRAEAFF. CDR3 bases: TGTGCCAGCAGCCAGAGTAACGTGAGAAGAGCTGAAGCTTTCTTT.

The CDR3 DNA reads TGTGCCAGTAGTTCGGGGGTCCTAAACTATGGCTACACCTTC. It encodes CASSSGVLNYGYTF. The rearrangement links TRBV19 to TRBJ1-2; weak D call: TRBD1 (5 bases). Trimming stripped 5 bases from V and 2 bases from J, with 12 bases between. Per germline, CDR1 LNHDA and CDR2 SQIVND (reference sequence). There are 14 residues in the CDR3.

V is TRBV12-3 or TRBV12-4 and J is TRBJ2-7; D perhaps matches TRBD2 (5 bases). The CDR3 is made up of 12 amino acids. V lost 4 bases and J 4 bases, leaving 8 bases between the germline ends. CDR3 DNA: TGTGCCAGCAGTTCCCCGGGGTACGAGCAGTACTTC. This gives the protein CASSSPGYEQYF.

The rearrangement links TRBV6-5 to TRBJ1-4, with a weak D call TRBD1 (5 bases). Germline values: CDR1 MNHEY, CDR2 SVGAGI. The CDR3 sequence is 15 residues long. Trimming removed 6 bases at V and 2 bases at J, with 13 bases between. CDR3 residues: CASRRGVGTNEKLFF. Here the CDR3 DNA reads TGTGCCAGCAGGCGGGGGGTAGGCACTAATGAAAAACTGTTTTTT.

This chain's CDR3 is CASSQETAGPEAFF. For the CDR3, the DNA is TGCGCCAGCAGCCAAGAGACGGCAGGCCCTGAAGCTTTCTTT. J is TRBJ1-1 and V is TRBV4-3; unclear D gene. V lost 0 bases and J lost 6, with 11 bases in between. This CDR3 has 14 residues. Germline V gives CDR1 LGHNA, CDR2 YSLEER.

J is TRBJ1-6 and V is TRBV18; TRBD1 agrees at 7 bases. V gave up 6 bases and J gave up 9 bases; unmatched junction bases: 8. CDR1 KGHSH and CDR2 LQKENI come from the germline V gene. The CDR3 has 14 amino acids. The CDR3 nucleotides are TGTGCCAGCTCGCCTGGACAGGCAGCTTCACCCCTCCACTTT. Encoded protein: CASSPGQAASPLHF. The whole variable domain, remainder taken from reference TRBV18 and TRBJ1-6, is NAGVMQNPRHLVRRRGQEARLRCSPMKGHSHVYWYRQLPEEGLKFMVYLQKENIIDESGMPKERFSAEFPKEGPSILRIQQVVRGDSAAYFCASSPGQAASPLHFGNGTRLTVT.

This chain connects TRBV11-2 to TRBJ1-6, with no clear D. CDR1 and CDR2 from the germline V gene are SGHAT and FQNNGV. This CDR3 spans 14 amino acids. Trimming cost V 3 bases and J 7 bases, with 10 bases left between them. CDR3 DNA: TGTGCCAGCAGCTTCGTAGGAGGGAATTCACCCCTCCACTTT. This translates into CASSFVGGNSPLHF.

The V and J genes are TRBV18 and TRBJ2-2; 8 positions agree with TRBD1. This CDR3 spans 17 amino acids. Trimming took 3 bases from V and 5 from J; bases not matched to a gene: 11. Germline V gives CDR1 KGHSH, CDR2 LQKENI. The CDR3 region is CASSPTRTRTGTGELFF. The CDR3 nucleotides read TGTGCCAGCTCACCCACCAGAACCCGGACAGGGACCGGGGAGCTGTTTTTT. Combining the CDR3 with reference TRBV18 and TRBJ2-2 gives the whole variable domain NAGVMQNPRHLVRRRGQEARLRCSPMKGHSHVYWYRQLPEEGLKFMVYLQKENIIDESGMPKERFSAEFPKEGPSILRIQQVVRGDSAAYFCASSPTRTRTGTGELFFGEGSRLTVL.

The chain employs TRBV4-2 and TRBJ1-2; the D is unclear. Trimming left V 0 bases short and J 1 base short, with 12 bases between. Germline V gives CDR1 LGHNA, CDR2 YNFKEQ. The CDR3 sequence is 16 residues long. The chain's CDR3 is CASSQDPREDNYGYTF. CDR3 bases: TGTGCCAGCAGCCAAGATCCCCGGGAAGATAACTATGGCTACACCTTC.

J is TRBJ1-3 and V is TRBV19, with D unresolved. Germline V gene sequence: CDR1 LNHDA, CDR2 SQIVND (reference sequence). Trimming pared 5 bases from V and 3 bases from J, leaving 5 bases between. This CDR3 spans 12 amino acids. CDR3 in amino acids: CASSPFGNTIYF. The CDR3 DNA is TGTGCCAGTAGTCCCTTTGGAAACACCATATATTTT.

The rearrangement uses TRBV19 and TRBJ2-2; D is possibly TRBD1 (5 bases). Germline V CDR1 and CDR2: LNHDA, SQIVND (reference sequence). The ends were cut back, 7 bases at V and 0 bases at J, with 9 bases in the middle. This CDR3 comprises 14 residues. The CDR3 sequence is CASNQGTNTGELFF. In nucleotides, the CDR3 is TGTGCCAGTAATCAGGGTACGAACACCGGGGAGCTGTTTTTT.

The chain uses TRBV3-1 (or the pseudogene TRBV3-2) and TRBJ1-1; D remains unclear. The CDR3 has 11 residues. Per germline, CDR1 LGHDT and CDR2 YNNKEL (reference sequence). V lost 5 bases and J 7 bases, leaving 8 bases between the germline ends. The CDR3 is CASSNTIEAFF. The CDR3, as DNA: TGTGCCAGCAGCAATACTATTGAAGCTTTCTTT.

The chain employs TRBV19 and TRBJ1-2; D perhaps matches TRBD1 (5 bases). Germline V gene sequence: CDR1 LNHDA, CDR2 SQIVND (reference sequence). This CDR3 contains 13 residues. The V end was cut by 3 bases, the J end by 7 bases, with 12 bases between. CDR3 bases: TGTGCCAGTAGTATGCAAGGCAGGGCTGGCTACACCTTC. This translates into CASSMQGRAGYTF.

V and J are TRBV14 and TRBJ2-3, with TRBD2 as a possible D gene (6 bases). V lost 3 bases and J 1 base, leaving 11 bases between the germline ends. The CDR3 covers 15 residues. Germline assignment: CDR1 SGHDN and CDR2 FVKESK. CDR3 nucleotides: TGTGCCAGCAGCCATCGGGGACTCCGCACAGATACGCAGTATTTT. Translating it yields CASSHRGLRTDTQYF.

The chain uses TRBV5-4 and TRBJ1-6; D perhaps matches TRBD1 (5 bases). CDR1 and CDR2 (germline): SGHNT, YYREEE (reference sequence). Trimming cost V 2 bases and J 5 bases, with 14 bases left between them. There are 16 residues in the CDR3. CDR3 protein: CASSFGGGSDNSPLHF. CDR3 bases: TGTGCCAGCAGCTTCGGTGGGGGGTCAGATAATTCACCCCTCCACTTT.

The chain has TRBV9 and TRBJ1-3; perhaps TRBD1 as D (5 bases). CDR1 is SGDLS and CDR2 is YYNGEE in the germline V gene. The CDR3 extends over 12 amino acids. V was cut by 4 bases and J by 8 bases, with 10 bases left in between. The CDR3 nucleotides are TGTGCCAGCAGCCTAGGGGAGGACACCATATATTTT. Residues: CASSLGEDTIYF.